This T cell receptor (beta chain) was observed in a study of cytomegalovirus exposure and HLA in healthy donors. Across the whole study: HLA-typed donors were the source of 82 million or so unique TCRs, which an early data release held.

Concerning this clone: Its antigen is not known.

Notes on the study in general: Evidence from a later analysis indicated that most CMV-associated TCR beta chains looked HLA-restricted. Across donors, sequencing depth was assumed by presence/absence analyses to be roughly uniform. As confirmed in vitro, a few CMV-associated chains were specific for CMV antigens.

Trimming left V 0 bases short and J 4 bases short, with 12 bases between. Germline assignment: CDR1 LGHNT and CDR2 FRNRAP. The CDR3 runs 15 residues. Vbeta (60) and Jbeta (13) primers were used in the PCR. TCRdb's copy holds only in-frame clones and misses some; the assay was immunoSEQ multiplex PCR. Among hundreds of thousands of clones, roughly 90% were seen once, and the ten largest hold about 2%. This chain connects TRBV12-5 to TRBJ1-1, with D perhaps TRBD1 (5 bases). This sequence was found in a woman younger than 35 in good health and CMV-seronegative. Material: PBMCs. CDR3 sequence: CASGLVRVGLTEAFF. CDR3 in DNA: TGTGCTAGTGGTTTGGTAAGGGTGGGGCTCACTGAAGCTTTCTTT. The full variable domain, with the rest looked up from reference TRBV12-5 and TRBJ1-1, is DARVTQTPRHKVTEMGQEVTMRCQPILGHNTVFWYRQTMMQGLELLAYFRNRAPLDDSGMPKDRFSAEMPDATLATLKIQPSEPRDSAVYFCASGLVRVGLTEAFFGQGTRLTVV.